This T cell receptor (beta chain) was captured in a study of blood T cell repertoires in COVID-19. Study in general: Sites across the United States, Italy and Spain contributed samples from acute and convalescent COVID-19. The cDNA or gDNA used as material had been derived from T cells, B-cell-depleted T cells, or PBMCs.

Original handling: It was from reference gene primer amplification that nucleated cell counts were estimated. Sequencing used immunoSEQ multiplex PCR; TCRdb keeps in-frame clones, though not all of them. For V, J and clone size, that table is used; D and trimming come from the DNA. The table has roughly 59,000 clones, more than 75% seen once. Germline CDR1 SGDLS, CDR2 YYNGEE. The CDR3 length is 12 residues. V was cut by 4 bases and J by 4 bases, with 8 bases left in between. This rearrangement joins TRBV9 to TRBJ1-1; the D is unclear. The source of this sequence is a man aged 80 or over with acute or convalescent COVID-19. The sequenced material came from peripheral blood. The CDR3 coding sequence is TGTGCCAGCAGCATAACGGGCACTGAAGCTTTCTTT. It is translated as CASSITGTEAFF.